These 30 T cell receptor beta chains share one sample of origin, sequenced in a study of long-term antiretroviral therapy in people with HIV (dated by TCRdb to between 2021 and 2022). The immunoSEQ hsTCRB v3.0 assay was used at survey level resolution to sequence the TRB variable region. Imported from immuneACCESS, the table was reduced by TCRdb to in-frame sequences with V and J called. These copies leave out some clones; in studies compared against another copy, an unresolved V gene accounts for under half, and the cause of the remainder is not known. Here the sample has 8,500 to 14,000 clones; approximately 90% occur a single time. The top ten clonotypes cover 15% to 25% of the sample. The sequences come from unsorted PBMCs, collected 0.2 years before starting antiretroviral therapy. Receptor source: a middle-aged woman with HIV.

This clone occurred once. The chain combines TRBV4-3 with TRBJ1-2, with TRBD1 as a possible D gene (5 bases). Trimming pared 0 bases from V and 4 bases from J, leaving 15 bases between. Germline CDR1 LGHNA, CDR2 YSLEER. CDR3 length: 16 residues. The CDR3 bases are TGCGCCAGCAGCCAAGATGAAGGGGAAGGGACCTATGGCTACACCTTC. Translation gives CASSQDEGEGTYGYTF.

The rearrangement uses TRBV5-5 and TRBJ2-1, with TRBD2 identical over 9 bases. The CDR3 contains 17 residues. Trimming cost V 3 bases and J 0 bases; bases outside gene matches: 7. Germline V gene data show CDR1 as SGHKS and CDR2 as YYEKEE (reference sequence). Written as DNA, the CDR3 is TGTGCCAGCAGCTCAAGCGGGGGGCTAAGCTCCTACAATGAGCAGTTCTTC. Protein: CASSSSGGLSSYNEQFF.

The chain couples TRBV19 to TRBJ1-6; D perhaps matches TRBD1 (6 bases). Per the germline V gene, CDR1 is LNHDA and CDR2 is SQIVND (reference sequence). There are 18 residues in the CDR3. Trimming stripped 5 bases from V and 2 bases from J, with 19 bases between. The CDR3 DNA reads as TGTGCCAGTAGTCGGGGGAGCTACAGGGCGACCTATAATTCACCCCTCCACTTT. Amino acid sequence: CASSRGSYRATYNSPLHF. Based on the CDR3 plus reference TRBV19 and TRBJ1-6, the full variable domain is DGGITQSPKYLFRKEGQNVTLSCEQNLNHDAMYWYRQDPGQGLRLIYYSQIVNDFQKGDIAEGYSVSREKKESFPLTVTSAQKNPTAFYLCASSRGSYRATYNSPLHFGNGTRLTVT.

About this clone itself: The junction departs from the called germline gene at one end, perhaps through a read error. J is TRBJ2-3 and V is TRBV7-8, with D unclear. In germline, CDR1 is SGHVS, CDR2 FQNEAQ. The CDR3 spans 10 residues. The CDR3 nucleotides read TGTGCCAGCAGCTTAGAGGCAGAGAGTTTT. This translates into CASSLEAESF.

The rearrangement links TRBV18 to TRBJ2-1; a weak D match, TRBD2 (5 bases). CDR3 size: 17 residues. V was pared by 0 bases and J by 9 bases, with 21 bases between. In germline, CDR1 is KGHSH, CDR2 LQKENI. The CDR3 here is CASSPPMRVLSSAEQFF. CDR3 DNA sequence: TGTGCCAGCTCACCACCGATGAGGGTATTGAGCAGCGCTGAGCAGTTCTTC. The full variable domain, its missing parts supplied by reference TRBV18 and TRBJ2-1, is NAGVMQNPRHLVRRRGQEARLRCSPMKGHSHVYWYRQLPEEGLKFMVYLQKENIIDESGMPKERFSAEFPKEGPSILRIQQVVRGDSAAYFCASSPPMRVLSSAEQFFGPGTRLTVL.

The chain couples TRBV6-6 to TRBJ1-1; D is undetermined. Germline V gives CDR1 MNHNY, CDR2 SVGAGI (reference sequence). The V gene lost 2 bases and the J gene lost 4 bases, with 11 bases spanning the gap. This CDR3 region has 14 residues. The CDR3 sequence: CASSYKVLSTEAFF. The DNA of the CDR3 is TGTGCCAGCAGTTACAAAGTGTTGAGCACTGAAGCTTTCTTT.

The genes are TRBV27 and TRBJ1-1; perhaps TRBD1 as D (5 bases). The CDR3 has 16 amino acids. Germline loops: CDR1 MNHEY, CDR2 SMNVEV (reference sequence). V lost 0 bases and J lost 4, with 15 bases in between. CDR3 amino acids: CASSLSGGLSGTEAFF. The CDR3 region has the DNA TGTGCCAGCAGTTTATCCGGGGGATTATCTGGCACTGAAGCTTTCTTT.

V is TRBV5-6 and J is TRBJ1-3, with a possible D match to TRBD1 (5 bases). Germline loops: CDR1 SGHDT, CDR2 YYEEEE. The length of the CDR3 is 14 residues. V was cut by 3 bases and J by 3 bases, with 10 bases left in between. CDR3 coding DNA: TGTGCCAGCAGCTCGGACACCATTGGAAACACCATATATTTT. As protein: CASSSDTIGNTIYF.

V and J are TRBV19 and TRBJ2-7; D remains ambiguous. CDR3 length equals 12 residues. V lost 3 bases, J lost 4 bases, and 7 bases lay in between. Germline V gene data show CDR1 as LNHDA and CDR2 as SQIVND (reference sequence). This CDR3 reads CASSIGEYEQYF. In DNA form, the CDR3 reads TGTGCCAGTAGTATCGGAGAGTACGAGCAGTACTTC.

The CDR3 nucleotides are TGCGCCAGCAGCCAAGGGTCGAGCGGGGTGTTCTACAATGAGCAGTTCTTC. The encoded protein is CASSQGSSGVFYNEQFF. The chain recombines TRBV4-3 with TRBJ2-1; 7 bases fit TRBD2. The ends lost 1 base at V and 3 bases at J; junction bases unmatched: 9. CDR1 is LGHNA, CDR2 YSLEER, per germline. The CDR3 loop spans 17 amino acids.

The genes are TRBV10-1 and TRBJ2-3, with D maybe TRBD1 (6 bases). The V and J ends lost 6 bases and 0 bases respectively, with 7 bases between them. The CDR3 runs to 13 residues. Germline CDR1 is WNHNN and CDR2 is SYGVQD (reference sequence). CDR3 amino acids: CASSGQSTDTQYF. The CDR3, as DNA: TGCGCCAGCAGCGGACAGAGCACAGATACGCAGTATTTT.

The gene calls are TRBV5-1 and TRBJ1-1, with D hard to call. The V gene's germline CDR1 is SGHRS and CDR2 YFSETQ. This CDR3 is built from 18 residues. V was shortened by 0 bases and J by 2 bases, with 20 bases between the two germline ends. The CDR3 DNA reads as TGCGCCAGCAGCTTGGGAATTTTCAAGGTACCGGGAAACACTGAAGCTTTCTTT. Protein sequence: CASSLGIFKVPGNTEAFF.

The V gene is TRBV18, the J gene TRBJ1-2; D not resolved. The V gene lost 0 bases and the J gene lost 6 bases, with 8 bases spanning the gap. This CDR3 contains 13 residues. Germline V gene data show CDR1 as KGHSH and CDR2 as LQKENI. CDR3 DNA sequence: TGTGCCAGCTCACCACCTGTCGCAGATGGCTACACCTTC. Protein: CASSPPVADGYTF.

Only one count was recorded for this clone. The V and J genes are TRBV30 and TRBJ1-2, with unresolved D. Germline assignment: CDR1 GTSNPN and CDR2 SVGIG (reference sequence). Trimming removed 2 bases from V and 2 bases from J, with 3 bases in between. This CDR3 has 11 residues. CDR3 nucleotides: TGTGCCTGGAGTCCAAACTATGGCTACACCTTC. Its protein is CAWSPNYGYTF.

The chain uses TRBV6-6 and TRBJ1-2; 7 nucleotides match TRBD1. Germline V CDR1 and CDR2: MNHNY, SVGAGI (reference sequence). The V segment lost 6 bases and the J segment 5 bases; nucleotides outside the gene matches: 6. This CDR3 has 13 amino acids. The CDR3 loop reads CASSRDRVYGYTF. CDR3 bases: TGTGCCAGCAGCCGAGACAGGGTGTATGGCTACACCTTC.

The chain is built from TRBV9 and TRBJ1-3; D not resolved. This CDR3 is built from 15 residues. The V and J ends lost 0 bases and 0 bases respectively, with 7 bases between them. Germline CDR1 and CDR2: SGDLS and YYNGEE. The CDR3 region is CASSVGAGSGNTIYF. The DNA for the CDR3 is TGTGCCAGCAGCGTAGGTGCAGGCTCTGGAAACACCATATATTTT.

CDR3 sequence reads: CASSPEVPNTEAFF. As DNA, the CDR3 is TGTGCCAGCAGTCCCGAAGTCCCGAACACTGAAGCTTTCTTT. The chain is built from TRBV6-1 and TRBJ1-1; no firm D call. This CDR3 region has 14 residues. Germline-derived CDR1 and CDR2 are MNHNS and SASEGT. V dropped 5 bases and J dropped 1 base, with 11 bases sitting between them.

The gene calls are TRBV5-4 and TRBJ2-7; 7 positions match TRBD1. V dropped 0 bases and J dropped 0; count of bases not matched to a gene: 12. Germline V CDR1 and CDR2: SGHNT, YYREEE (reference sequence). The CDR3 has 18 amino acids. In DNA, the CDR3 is TGTGCCAGCAGCTTGGCCCTAGGGACAGCTTATTCCTCCTACGAGCAGTACTTC. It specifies CASSLALGTAYSSYEQYF.

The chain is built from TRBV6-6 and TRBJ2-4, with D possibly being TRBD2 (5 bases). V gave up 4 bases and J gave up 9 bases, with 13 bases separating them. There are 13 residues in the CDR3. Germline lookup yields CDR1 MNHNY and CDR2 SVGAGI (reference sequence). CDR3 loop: CASSSDGGSIQYF. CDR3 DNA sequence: TGTGCCAGCAGTTCGGACGGAGGATCCATTCAGTACTTC.

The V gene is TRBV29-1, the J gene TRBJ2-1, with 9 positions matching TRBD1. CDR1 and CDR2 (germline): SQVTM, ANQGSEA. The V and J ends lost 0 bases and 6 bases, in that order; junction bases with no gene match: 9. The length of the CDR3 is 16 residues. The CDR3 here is CSVEDLGQGLFNEQFF. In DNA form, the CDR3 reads TGCAGCGTTGAAGATCTGGGACAGGGTTTATTCAATGAGCAGTTCTTC.

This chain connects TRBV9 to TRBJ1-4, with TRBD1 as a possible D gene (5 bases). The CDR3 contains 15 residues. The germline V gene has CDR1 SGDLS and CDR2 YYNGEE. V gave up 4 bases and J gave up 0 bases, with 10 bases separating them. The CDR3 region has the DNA TGTGCCAGCAGCCCCCACAGGTCAACTAATGAAAAACTGTTTTTT. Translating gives CASSPHRSTNEKLFF.

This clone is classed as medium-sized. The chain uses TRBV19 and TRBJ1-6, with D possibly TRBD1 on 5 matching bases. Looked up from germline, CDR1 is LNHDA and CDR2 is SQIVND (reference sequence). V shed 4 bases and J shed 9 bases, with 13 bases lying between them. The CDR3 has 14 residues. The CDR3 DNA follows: TGTGCCAGTAGTAAAACGGACATTAGTTCACCCCTCCACTTT. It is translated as CASSKTDISSPLHF.

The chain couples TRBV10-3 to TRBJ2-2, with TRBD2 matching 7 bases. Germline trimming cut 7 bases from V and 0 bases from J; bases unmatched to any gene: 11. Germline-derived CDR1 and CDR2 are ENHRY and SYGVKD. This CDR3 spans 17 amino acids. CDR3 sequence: CAITMQAGLANTGELFF. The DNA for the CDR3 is TGTGCCATCACCATGCAAGCGGGGCTAGCGAACACCGGGGAGCTGTTTTTT.

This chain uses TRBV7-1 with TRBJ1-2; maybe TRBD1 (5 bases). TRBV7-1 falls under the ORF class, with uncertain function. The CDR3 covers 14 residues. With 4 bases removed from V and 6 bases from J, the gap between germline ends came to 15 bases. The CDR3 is CASSFSGGSNGYTF. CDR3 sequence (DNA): TGTGCCAGCAGCTTCAGCGGGGGAAGCAATGGCTACACCTTC.

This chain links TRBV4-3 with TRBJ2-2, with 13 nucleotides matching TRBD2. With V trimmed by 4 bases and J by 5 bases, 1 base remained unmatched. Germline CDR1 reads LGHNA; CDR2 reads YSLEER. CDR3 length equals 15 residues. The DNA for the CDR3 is TGCGCCAGCAGCCGGACTAGCGGGGGTACCGGGGAGCTGTTTTTT. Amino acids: CASSRTSGGTGELFF.

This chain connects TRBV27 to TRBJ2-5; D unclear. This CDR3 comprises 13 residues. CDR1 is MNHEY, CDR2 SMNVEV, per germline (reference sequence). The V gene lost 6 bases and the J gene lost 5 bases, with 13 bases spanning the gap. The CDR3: CASSTPPSETQYF. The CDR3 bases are TGTGCCAGCAGCACCCCTCCGTCGGAGACCCAGTACTTC.

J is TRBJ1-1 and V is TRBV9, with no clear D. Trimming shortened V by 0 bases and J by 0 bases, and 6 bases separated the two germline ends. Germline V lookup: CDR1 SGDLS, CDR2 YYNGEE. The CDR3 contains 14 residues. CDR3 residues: CASSVGGMNTEAFF. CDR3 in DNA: TGTGCCAGCAGCGTAGGGGGAATGAACACTGAAGCTTTCTTT. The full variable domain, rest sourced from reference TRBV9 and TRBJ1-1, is DSGVTQTPKHLITATGQRVTLRCSPRSGDLSVYWYQQSLDQGLQFLIQYYNGEERAKGNILERFSAQQFPDLHSELNLSSLELGDSALYFCASSVGGMNTEAFFGQGTRLTVV.

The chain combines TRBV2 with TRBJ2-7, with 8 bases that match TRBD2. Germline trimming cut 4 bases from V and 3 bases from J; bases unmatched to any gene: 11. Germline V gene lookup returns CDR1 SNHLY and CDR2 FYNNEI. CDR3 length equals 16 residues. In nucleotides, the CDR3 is TGTGCCAGCAGTGCCCGGGGGGGGCTGGGGGGCTACGAGCAGTACTTC. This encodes CASSARGGLGGYEQYF.

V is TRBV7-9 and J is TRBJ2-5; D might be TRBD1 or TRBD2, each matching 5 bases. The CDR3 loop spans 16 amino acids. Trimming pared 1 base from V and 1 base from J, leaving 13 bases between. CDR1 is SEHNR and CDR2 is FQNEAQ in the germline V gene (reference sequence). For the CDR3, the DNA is TGTGCCAGCAGCTTAGGTATGAAGGGGACCCAAGAGACCCAGTACTTC. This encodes CASSLGMKGTQETQYF.

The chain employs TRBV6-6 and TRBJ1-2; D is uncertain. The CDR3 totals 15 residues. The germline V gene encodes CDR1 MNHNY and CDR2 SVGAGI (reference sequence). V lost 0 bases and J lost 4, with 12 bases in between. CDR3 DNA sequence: TGTGCCAGCAGTTACTCGGGTGAGCAGGTCTATGGCTACACCTTC. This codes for CASSYSGEQVYGYTF.